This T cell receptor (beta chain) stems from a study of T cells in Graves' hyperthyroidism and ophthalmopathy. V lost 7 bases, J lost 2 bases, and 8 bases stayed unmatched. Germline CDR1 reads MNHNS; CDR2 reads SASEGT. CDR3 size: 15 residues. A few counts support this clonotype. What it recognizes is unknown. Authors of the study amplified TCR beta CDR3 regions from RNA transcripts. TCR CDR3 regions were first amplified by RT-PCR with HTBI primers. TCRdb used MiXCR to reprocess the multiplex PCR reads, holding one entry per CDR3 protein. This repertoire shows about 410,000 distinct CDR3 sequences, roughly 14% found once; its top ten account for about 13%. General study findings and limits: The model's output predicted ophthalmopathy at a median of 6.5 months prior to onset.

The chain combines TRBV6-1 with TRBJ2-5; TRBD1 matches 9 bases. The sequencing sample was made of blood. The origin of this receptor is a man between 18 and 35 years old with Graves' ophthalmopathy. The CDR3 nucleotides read TGTGCCAGCACCTCGACAGGGGGATGGCAAGAGACCCAGTACTTC. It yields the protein CASTSTGGWQETQYF.